This entry is about one T cell receptor (beta chain). The sample is drawn from a study of blood T cell repertoires in COVID-19. Assay: immunoSEQ multiplex PCR; the TCRdb copy retains only in-frame clones and omits some. The data contain about 400,000 clones, 75% to 90% of them singletons. This CDR3 has 14 amino acids. Deletions cut 2 bases from V and 8 bases from J, with 16 bases between. CDR1 and CDR2 from the germline V gene are MNHEY and SMNVEV (reference sequence). This TCR derives from a woman in her thirties with active or convalescent COVID-19. The V gene is TRBV27, the J gene TRBJ2-7; tentatively, D is TRBD1 (6 bases). Sequenced material: peripheral blood. Here the CDR3 reads CASSLNRAEFQQYF. The DNA for the CDR3 is TGTGCCAGCAGTTTAAACAGGGCTGAATTTCAGCAGTACTTC.